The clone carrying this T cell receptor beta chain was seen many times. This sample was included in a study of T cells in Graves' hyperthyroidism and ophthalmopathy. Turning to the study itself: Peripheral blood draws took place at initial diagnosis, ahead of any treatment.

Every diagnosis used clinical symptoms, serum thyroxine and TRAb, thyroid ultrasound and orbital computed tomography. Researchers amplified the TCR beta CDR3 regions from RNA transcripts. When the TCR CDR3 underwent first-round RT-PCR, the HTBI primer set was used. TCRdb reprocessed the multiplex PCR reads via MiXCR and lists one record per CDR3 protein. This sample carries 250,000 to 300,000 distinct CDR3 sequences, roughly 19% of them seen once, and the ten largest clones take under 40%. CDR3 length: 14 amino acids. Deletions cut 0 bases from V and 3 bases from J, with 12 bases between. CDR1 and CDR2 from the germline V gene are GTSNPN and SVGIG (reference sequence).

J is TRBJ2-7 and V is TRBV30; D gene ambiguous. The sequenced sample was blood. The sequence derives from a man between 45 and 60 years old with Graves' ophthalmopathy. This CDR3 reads CAWSVIQTRYEQYF. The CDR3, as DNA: TGTGCCTGGAGTGTGATTCAGACACGCTACGAGCAGTACTTC.